These 3 T cell receptor beta chains were sequenced from one sample in a study of monozygotic twins with inflammatory bowel disease. TCRdb reprocessed the 5' RACE reads and stores each CDR3 protein as one record, lacking DNA. There are 330,000 or so distinct CDR3 sequences in the sample, with 2% to 2.5% held by the top ten. What was sequenced was blood. The source of these receptors is a human donor with ulcerative colitis or Crohn's disease, or a healthy co-twin of an affected twin (not recorded which).

This chain uses TRBV30 with TRBJ1-1; as DNA is missing, the TRBD1 call by TCRdb cannot be tested. Germline V gene data show CDR1 as GTSNPN and CDR2 as SVGIG (reference sequence). This CDR3 contains 14 residues. CDR3 loop: CAWTGAGINTEAFF.

This chain uses TRBV5-6 with TRBJ2-7; TCRdb gives TRBD2 as the D gene, but with no DNA this cannot be confirmed. CDR1 SGHDT and CDR2 YYEEEE come from the germline V gene. There are 14 residues in the CDR3. The CDR3 here is CASSLWGSGYEQYF.

V and J are TRBV28 and TRBJ1-4. Germline V gives CDR1 MDHEN, CDR2 SYDVKM. The CDR3 totals 13 residues. The CDR3 loop is CASNVATNEKLFF.